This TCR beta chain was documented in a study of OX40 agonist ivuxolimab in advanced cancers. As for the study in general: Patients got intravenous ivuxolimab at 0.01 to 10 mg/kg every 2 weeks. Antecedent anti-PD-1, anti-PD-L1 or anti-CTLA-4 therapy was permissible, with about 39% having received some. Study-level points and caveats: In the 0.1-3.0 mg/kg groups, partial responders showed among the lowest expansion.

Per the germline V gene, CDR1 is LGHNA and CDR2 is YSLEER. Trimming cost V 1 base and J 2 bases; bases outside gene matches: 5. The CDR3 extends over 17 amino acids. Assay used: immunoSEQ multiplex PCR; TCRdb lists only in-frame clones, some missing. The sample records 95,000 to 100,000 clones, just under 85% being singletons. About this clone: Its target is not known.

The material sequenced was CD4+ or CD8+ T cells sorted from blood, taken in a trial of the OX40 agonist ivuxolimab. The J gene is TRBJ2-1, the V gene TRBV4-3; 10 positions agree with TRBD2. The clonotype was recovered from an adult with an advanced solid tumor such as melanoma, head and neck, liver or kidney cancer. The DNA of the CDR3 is TGCGCCAGCAGCCAAGCCCTGAGCGGGGGGGCCTACAATGAGCAGTTCTTC. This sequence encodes CASSQALSGGAYNEQFF.